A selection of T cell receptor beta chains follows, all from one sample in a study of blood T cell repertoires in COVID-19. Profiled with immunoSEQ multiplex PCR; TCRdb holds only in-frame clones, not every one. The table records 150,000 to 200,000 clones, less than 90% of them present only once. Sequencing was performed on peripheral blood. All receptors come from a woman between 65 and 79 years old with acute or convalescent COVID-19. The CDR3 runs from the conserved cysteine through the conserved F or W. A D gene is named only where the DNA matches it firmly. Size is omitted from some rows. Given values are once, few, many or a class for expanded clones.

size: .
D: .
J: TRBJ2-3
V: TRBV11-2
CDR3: CASSSTLFLDTQYF
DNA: TGTGCCAGCAGCTCAACTCTCTTTCTCGATACGCAGTATTTT

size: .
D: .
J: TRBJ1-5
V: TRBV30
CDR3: CAWSPQVGQPQHF
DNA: TGTGCCTGGAGTCCTCAGGTGGGTCAGCCCCAGCATTTT

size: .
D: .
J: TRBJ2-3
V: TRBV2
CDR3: CASSAQGADTQYF
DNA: TGTGCCAGCAGTGCCCAAGGAGCAGATACGCAGTATTTT

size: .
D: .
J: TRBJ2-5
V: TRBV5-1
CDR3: CASSLQRGETQYF
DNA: TGCGCCAGCAGCTTGCAAAGGGGAGAGACCCAGTACTTC

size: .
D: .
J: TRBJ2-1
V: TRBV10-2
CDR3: CASSESNLVAEQFF
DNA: TGCGCCAGCAGTGAGTCGAATCTGGTCGCGGAGCAGTTCTTC

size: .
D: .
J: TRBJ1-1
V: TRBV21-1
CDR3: CASWFGQGNTEAFF
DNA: .

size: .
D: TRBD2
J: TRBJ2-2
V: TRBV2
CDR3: CASRGLAGIAGELFF
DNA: TGTGCCAGCAGAGGACTAGCGGGAATCGCCGGGGAGCTGTTTTTT

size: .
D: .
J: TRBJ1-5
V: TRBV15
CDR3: CATSRDFGGFNQPQHF
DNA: TGTGCCACCAGCAGAGATTTCGGAGGTTTCAATCAGCCCCAGCATTTT

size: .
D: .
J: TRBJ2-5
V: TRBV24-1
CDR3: CATSDTRSQYF
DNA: TGTGCCACCAGTGATACCAGGTCCCAGTACTTC

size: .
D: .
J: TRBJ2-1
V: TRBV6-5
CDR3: CASRRHPSSYNEQFF
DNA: TGTGCCAGCAGAAGACACCCGAGCTCCTACAATGAGCAGTTCTTC

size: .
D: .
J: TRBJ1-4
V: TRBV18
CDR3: CASSPQTPGGANEKLFF
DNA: TGTGCCAGCTCACCACAGACGCCAGGCGGGGCCAATGAAAAACTGTTTTTT

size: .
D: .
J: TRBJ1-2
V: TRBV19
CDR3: CASSIDRGNYGYTF
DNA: TGTGCCAGTAGTATAGATCGGGGGAACTATGGCTACACCTTC

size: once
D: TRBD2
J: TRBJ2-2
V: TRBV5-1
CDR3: CASSLAGGTPNTGELFF
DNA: TGCGCCAGCAGTCTAGCGGGAGGGACCCCGAACACCGGGGAGCTGTTTTTT

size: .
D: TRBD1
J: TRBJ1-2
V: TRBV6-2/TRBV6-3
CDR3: CASSMNRGPSLVYTF
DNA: TGTGCCAGCAGTATGAACAGGGGACCGTCACTCGTCTACACCTTC

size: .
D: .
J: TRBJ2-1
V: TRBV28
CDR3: CASTKLTGGSRRYEQFF
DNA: TGTGCCAGCACCAAACTTACGGGGGGCAGCCGTAGGTATGAGCAGTTCTTC

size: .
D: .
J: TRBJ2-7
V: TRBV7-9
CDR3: CASSLGSSRPTGQYF
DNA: TGTGCCAGCAGCTTAGGTTCTAGCAGACCTACGGGGCAGTACTTC

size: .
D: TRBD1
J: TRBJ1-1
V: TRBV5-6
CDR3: CASSSGGNVPTEAFF
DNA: TGTGCCAGCAGCTCAGGGGGGAACGTCCCAACTGAAGCTTTCTTT

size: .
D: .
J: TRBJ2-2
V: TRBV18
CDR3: CASSPQTGELFF
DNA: TGTGCCAGCTCACCGCAGACCGGGGAGCTGTTTTTT

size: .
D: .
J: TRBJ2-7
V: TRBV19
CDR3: CASSIAYRLTYEQYF
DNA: TGTGCCAGTAGTATCGCGTACAGGCTAACCTACGAGCAGTACTTC

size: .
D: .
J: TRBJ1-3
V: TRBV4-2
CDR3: CASSQDFDGGFSGNTIYF
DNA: TGTGCCAGCAGCCAAGATTTCGATGGAGGCTTCTCTGGAAACACCATATATTTT

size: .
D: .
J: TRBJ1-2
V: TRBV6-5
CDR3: CASSLDSRYGYTF
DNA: TGTGCCAGCAGTCTTGACAGTCGCTATGGCTACACCTTC

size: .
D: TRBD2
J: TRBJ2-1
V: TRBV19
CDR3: CASSNTWTSGYYNEQFF
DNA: TGTGCCAGTAGTAACACCTGGACTAGCGGGTACTACAATGAGCAGTTCTTC

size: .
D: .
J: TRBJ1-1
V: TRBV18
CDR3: CASSPQKNTEAFF
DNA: TGTGCCAGCTCACCTCAGAAGAACACTGAAGCTTTCTTT

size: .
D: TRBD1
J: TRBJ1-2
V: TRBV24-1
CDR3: CATSAGTGVWGYTF
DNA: TGTGCCACCAGTGCCGGGACAGGGGTTTGGGGCTACACCTTC

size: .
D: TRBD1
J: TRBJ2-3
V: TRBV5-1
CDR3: CASSLGQGATADTQYF
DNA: TGCGCCAGCAGCTTGGGGCAGGGGGCAACGGCAGATACGCAGTATTTT

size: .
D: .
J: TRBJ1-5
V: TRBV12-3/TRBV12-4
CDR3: CAISSVSNQPQHF
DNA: TGTGCCATCAGCAGTGTGAGCAATCAGCCCCAGCATTTT

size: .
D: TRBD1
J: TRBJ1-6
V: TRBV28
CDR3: CASSSGQPNSPLHF
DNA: TGTGCCAGCAGTTCGGGACAGCCAAATTCACCCCTCCACTTT

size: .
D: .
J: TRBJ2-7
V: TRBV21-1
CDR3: CASSGGRKLFYEQYF
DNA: TGTGCCAGCAGCGGCGGCAGAAAGCTTTTCTACGAGCAGTACTTC

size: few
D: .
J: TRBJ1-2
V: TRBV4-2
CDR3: CASSQEKGRPEGYTF
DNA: TGTGCCAGCAGCCAAGAGAAGGGGCGACCTGAAGGCTACACCTTC

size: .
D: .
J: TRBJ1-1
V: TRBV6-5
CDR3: CASAESAGGASAFF
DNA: TGTGCCAGCGCTGAGAGCGCAGGAGGGGCGTCGGCTTTCTTT

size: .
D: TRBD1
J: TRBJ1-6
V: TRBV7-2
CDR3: CASSWDRAANSPLHF
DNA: TGTGCCAGCAGCTGGGACAGGGCGGCTAATTCACCCCTCCACTTT

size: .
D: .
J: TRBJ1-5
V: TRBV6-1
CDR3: CASSEWHSNQPQHF
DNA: TGTGCCAGCAGTGAATGGCATAGCAATCAGCCCCAGCATTTT

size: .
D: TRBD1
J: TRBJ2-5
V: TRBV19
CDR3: CASSIVGQGSGKTQYF
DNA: TGTGCCAGTAGTATAGTAGGACAGGGGTCCGGAAAGACCCAGTACTTC

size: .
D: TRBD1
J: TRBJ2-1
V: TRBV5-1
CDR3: CASSLEDRGRQFF
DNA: TGCGCCAGCAGCTTGGAAGACAGGGGGAGGCAGTTCTTC

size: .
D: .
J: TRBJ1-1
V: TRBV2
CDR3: CASSARQPVGEAFF
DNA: TGTGCCAGCAGTGCGCGGCAGCCTGTGGGTGAAGCTTTCTTT

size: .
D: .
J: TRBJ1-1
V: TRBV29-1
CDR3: CSARRGRRTDTEAFF
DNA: TGCAGCGCCCGACGTGGCCGGAGGACGGACACTGAAGCTTTCTTT

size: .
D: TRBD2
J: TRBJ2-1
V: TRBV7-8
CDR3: CASRPEGGGRAYNEQFF
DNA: TGTGCCAGCAGACCGGAGGGAGGCGGGAGGGCGTACAATGAGCAGTTCTTC

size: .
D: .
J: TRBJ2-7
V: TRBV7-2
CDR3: CASSFSRGSSYEQYF
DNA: TGTGCCAGCAGCTTTTCACGGGGGAGCTCCTACGAGCAGTACTTC

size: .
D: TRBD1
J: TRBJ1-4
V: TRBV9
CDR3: CASSPRGTVNEKLFF
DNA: TGTGCCAGCAGCCCTCGAGGGACAGTTAATGAAAAACTGTTTTTT

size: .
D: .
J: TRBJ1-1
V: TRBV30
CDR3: CAWSTGGGSEAFF
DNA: TGTGCCTGGTCCACCGGCGGGGGCTCTGAAGCTTTCTTT

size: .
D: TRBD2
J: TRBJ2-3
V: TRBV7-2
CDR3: CASSLGAGTSGTTTDTQYF
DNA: TGTGCCAGCAGCTTAGGGGCCGGGACTAGCGGGACGACCACAGATACGCAGTATTTT

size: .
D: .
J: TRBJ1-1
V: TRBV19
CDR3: CASSMNSAGLGTEAFF
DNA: TGTGCCAGTAGTATGAACTCGGCAGGGTTGGGCACTGAAGCTTTCTTT

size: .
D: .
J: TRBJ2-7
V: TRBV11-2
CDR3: CASRMELSSTYEQYF
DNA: TGTGCCAGCAGGATGGAGCTTAGTTCGACCTACGAGCAGTACTTC

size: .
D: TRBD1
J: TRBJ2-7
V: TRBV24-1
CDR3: CATSAGTGAYEQYF
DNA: TGTGCCACCAGTGCGGGGACAGGGGCTTACGAGCAGTACTTC

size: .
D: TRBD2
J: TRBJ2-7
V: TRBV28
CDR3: CASKLAGGPPYEQYF
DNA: TGTGCCAGCAAACTAGCGGGAGGGCCTCCCTACGAGCAGTACTTC

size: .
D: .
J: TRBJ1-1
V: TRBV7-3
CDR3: CASSLLGQTSEAFF
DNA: TGTGCCAGCAGCTTATTAGGACAAACATCTGAAGCTTTCTTT

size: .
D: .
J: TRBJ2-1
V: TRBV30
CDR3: CAWSDYYEQFF
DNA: TGTGCCTGGAGTGACTACTATGAGCAGTTCTTC

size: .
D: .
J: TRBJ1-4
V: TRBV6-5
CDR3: CASSYIGAGEKLFF
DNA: TGTGCCAGCAGTTACATAGGGGCTGGTGAAAAACTGTTTTTT

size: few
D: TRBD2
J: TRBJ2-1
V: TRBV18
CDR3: CASSRKAGTSGYNEQFF
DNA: TGTGCCAGCTCACGCAAAGCCGGGACTAGCGGATACAATGAGCAGTTCTTC

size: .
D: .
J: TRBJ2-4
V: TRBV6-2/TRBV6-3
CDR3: CASSSTGAGNIQYF
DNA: TGTGCCAGCAGTTCCACAGGGGCGGGGAACATTCAGTACTTC